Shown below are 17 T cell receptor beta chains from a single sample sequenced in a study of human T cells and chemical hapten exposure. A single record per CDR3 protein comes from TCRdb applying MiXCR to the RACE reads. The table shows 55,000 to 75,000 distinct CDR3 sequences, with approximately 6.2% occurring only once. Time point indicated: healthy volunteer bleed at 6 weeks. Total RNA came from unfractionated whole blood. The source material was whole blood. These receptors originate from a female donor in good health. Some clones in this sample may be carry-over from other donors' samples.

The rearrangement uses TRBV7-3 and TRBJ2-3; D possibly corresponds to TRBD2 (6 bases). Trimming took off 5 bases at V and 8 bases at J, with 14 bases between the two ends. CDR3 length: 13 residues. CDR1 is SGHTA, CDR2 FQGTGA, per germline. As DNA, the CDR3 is TGTGCCAGCAGCACTCGGAGGGATGGTACGCAGTATTTT. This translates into CASSTRRDGTQYF.

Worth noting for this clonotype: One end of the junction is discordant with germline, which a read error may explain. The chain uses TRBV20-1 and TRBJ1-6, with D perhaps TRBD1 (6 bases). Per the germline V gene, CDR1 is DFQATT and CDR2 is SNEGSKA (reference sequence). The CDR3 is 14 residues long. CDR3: CSVRDRPGDSPLHF. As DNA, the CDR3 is TGCAGTGTTAGAGATAGGCCAGGGGATTCACCCCTCCACTTT.

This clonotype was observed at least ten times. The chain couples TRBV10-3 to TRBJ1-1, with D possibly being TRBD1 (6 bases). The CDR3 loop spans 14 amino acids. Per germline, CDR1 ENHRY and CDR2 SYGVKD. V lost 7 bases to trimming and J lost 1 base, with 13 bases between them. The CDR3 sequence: CAIKQGSPNTEAFF. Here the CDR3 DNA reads TGTGCCATCAAGCAGGGGTCGCCGAACACTGAAGCTTTCTTT.

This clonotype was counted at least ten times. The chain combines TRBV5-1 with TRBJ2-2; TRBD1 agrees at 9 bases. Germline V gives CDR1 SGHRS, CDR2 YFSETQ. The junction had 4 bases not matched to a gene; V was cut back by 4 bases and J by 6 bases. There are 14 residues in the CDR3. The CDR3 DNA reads TGCGCCAGCAGCCCCGACAGGGGGGCCGGGGAGCTGTTTTTT. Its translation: CASSPDRGAGELFF.

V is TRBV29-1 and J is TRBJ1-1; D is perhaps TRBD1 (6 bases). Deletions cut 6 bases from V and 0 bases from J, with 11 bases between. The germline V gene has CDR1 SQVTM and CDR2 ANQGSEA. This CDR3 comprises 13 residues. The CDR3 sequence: CSVGGSMNTEAFF. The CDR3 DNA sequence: TGCAGCGTGGGGGGCAGCATGAACACTGAAGCTTTCTTT.

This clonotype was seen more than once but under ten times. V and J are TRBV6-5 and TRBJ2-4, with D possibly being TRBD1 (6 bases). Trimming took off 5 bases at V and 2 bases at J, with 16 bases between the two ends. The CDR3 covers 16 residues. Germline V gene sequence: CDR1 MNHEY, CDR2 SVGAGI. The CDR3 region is CASSPRGRGSKNIQYF. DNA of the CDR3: TGTGCCAGCAGTCCCAGGGGTCGAGGGTCCAAAAACATTCAGTACTTC.

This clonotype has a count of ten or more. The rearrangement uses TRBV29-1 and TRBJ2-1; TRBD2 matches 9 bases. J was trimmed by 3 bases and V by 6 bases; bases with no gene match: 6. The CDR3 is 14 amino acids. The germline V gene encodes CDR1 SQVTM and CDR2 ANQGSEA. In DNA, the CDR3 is TGCAGCGTCCTGACTAGCGGAGACTACAATGAGCAGTTCTTC. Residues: CSVLTSGDYNEQFF.

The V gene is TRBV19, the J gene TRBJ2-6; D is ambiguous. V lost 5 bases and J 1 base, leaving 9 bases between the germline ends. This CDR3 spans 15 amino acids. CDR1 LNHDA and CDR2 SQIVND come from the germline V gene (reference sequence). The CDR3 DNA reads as TGTGCCAGTAGTGCCGAACGATCTGGGGCCAACGTCCTGACTTTC. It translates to CASSAERSGANVLTF.

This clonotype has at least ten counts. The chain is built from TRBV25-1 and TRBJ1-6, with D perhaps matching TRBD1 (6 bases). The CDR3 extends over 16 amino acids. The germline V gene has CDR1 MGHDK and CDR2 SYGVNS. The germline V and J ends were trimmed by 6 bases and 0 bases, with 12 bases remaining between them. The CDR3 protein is CASSEGGGSYNSPLHF. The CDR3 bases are TGTGCCAGCAGCGAAGGGGGGGGCTCCTATAATTCACCCCTCCACTTT.

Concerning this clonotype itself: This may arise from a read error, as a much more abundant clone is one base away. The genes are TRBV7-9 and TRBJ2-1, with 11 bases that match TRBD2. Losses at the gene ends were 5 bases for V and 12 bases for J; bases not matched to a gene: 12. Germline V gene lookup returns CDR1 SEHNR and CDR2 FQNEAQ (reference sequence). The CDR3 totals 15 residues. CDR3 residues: CASSPGGTSGRRQFF. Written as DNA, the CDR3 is TGTGCCAGCAGCCCCGGGGGGACTAGCGGCCGACGGCAGTTCTTC.

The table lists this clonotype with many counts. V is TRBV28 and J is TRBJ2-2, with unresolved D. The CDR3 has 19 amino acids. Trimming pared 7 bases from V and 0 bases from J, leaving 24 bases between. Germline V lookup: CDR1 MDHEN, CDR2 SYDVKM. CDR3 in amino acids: CASNSEAIRPTANTGELFF. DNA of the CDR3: TGTGCCAGCAACTCAGAGGCGATAAGACCGACCGCGAACACCGGGGAGCTGTTTTTT.

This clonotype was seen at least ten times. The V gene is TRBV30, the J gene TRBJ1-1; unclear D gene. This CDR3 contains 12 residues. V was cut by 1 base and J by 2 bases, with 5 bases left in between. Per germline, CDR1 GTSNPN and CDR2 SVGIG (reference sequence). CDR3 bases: TGTGCCTGGAGTGGAGAAAACACTGAAGCTTTCTTT. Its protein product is CAWSGENTEAFF.

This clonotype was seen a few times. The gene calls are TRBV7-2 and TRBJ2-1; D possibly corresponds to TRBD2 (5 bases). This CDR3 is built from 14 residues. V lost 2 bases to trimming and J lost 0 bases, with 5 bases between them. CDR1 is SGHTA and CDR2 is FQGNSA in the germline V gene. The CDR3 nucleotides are TGTGCCAGCAGCTTAACTAGCTCCTACAATGAGCAGTTCTTC. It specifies CASSLTSSYNEQFF.

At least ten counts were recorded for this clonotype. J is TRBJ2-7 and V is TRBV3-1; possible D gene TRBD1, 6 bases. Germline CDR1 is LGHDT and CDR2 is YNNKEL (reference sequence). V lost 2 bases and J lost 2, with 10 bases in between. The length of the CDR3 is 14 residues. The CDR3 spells CASSQNRDTYEQYF. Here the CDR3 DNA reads TGTGCCAGCAGCCAAAACAGGGACACCTACGAGCAGTACTTC.

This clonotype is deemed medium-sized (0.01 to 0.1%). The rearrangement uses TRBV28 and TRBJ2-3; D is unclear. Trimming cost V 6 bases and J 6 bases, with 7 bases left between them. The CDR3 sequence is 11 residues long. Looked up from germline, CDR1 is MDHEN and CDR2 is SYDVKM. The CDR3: CASSLGDTQYF. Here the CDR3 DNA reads TGTGCCAGCAGCTTAGGCGATACGCAGTATTTT.

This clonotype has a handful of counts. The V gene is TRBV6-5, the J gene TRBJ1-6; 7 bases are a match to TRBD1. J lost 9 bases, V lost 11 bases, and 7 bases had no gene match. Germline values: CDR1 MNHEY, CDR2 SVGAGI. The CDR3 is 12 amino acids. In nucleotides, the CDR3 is TGTGCCGCTACAGGGGTTGGTTCACCCCTCCACTTT. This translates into CAATGVGSPLHF.

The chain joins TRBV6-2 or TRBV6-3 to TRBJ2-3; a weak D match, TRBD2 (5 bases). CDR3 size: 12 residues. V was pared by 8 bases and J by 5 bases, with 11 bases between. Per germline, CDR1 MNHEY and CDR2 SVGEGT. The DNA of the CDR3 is TGTGCCAGCCGTACAGAGGGAGATACGCAGTATTTT. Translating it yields CASRTEGDTQYF.